This T cell receptor (beta chain) was sequenced during a study of early T cells in non-severe SARS-CoV-2 infection. Study-level background: Unpaired chains resulted from sequencing bulk RNA of unsorted whole blood. The study, taken as a whole, reports: CD4 and private specificities were missed by VDJdb matching, which favored anti-spike CD8 responses.

Germline lookup yields CDR1 SGHTA and CDR2 FQGNSA. Trimming at V came to 4 bases and at J to 7 bases, leaving 4 bases not matched to a gene. The CDR3 covers 15 residues. Separate cDNA molecules each had unique molecular identifiers attached to them. One entry per CDR3 protein results from TCRdb running MiXCR on the 5' RACE reads. The sample has 68,000 or so distinct CDR3 sequences; approximately 10% are singletons. As for this clonotype: Antigen: not known.

This sequence was found in an adult who was a healthcare worker with PCR-confirmed SARS-CoV-2 infection or an uninfected control (not recorded which). The V and J genes are TRBV7-2 and TRBJ2-1; 13 bases fit TRBD2. Source material: whole blood. This CDR3 is CASSYGLAGVNEQFF. CDR3 sequence (DNA): TGTGCCAGCAGCTACGGACTAGCGGGAGTTAATGAGCAGTTCTTC.